The 25 T cell receptor beta chains presented below share a single source sample, sequenced in a study of blood T cell repertoires in COVID-19. Measured with immunoSEQ multiplex PCR; TCRdb has only the in-frame clones, and not every one. This sample yields 45,000 to 60,000 clones, of which roughly nine tenths are seen a single time; just under 6.5% belongs to the top ten. The sequenced sample consisted of peripheral blood. The source of these receptors is a man between 65 and 85 years old with active COVID-19.

The genes are TRBV7-2 and TRBJ2-1, with TRBD1 identical over 8 bases. There are 14 residues in the CDR3. V dropped 7 bases and J dropped 0; count of bases not matched to a gene: 2. Germline CDR1 and CDR2: SGHTA and FQGNSA. The chain's CDR3 is CASTGGPSYNEQFF. The CDR3 DNA is TGTGCCAGCACAGGGGGCCCCTCCTACAATGAGCAGTTCTTC.

The CDR3 DNA is TGTGCCAGCAGCGTAGCTTTAACGAGCGGGGAGCTGTTTTTT. It translates to CASSVALTSGELFF. V is TRBV9 and J is TRBJ2-2; D gene uncertain. CDR3 length: 14 residues. Trimming removed 0 bases from V and 7 bases from J, with 10 bases in between. Germline CDR1 SGDLS, CDR2 YYNGEE. Full variable domain (missing parts from reference TRBV9 and TRBJ2-2): DSGVTQTPKHLITATGQRVTLRCSPRSGDLSVYWYQQSLDQGLQFLIQYYNGEERAKGNILERFSAQQFPDLHSELNLSSLELGDSALYFCASSVALTSGELFFGEGSRLTVL.

This clone came up once. The genes are TRBV28 and TRBJ2-1; D is unresolved. V gave up 2 bases and J gave up 4 bases, with 6 bases separating them. Germline V gene sequence: CDR1 MDHEN, CDR2 SYDVKM. The CDR3 consists of 13 residues. CDR3 amino acids: CASSLEIYNEQFF. The CDR3 nucleotides are TGTGCCAGCAGTTTAGAGATTTACAATGAGCAGTTCTTC.

The genes are TRBV28 and TRBJ2-3; TRBD2 matches at 7 bases. CDR3 size: 13 residues. Germline loops: CDR1 MDHEN, CDR2 SYDVKM. The V gene end was trimmed by 5 bases and the J gene end by 4 bases; junction bases not matched to a gene: 3. In DNA, the CDR3 is TGTGCCAGCAGTGTAGGACTAGCAGATACGCAGTATTTT. Protein: CASSVGLADTQYF.

This clone was counted a single time. The genes are TRBV10-3 and TRBJ1-3; possibly TRBD1 for D (6 bases). The CDR3 contains 15 residues. Per germline, CDR1 ENHRY and CDR2 SYGVKD. The V gene lost 3 bases and the J gene lost 0 bases, with 9 bases spanning the gap. The chain's CDR3 is CAISEGGISGNTIYF. CDR3 coding DNA: TGTGCCATCAGTGAAGGGGGTATCTCTGGAAACACCATATATTTT.

V usage is TRBV3-1 (or the pseudogene TRBV3-2) and J usage is TRBJ2-2, with 9 bases lining up with TRBD2. Germline CDR1 LGHDT, CDR2 YNNKEL (reference sequence). V shed 6 bases and J 0 bases; nucleotides not matched to a gene: 8. The CDR3 is 17 residues long. The CDR3 nucleotides read TGTGCCAGCAGGGGCCTAGCGGGGCGTGCGAACACCGGGGAGCTGTTTTTT. Translating it yields CASRGLAGRANTGELFF.

This clone was detected only once. This rearrangement joins TRBV4-1 to TRBJ1-2, with D maybe TRBD1 (6 bases). Germline assignment: CDR1 MGHRA and CDR2 YSYEKL. The CDR3 has 16 residues. V shed 0 bases and J shed 2 bases, with 13 bases lying between them. The CDR3 nucleotides are TGCGCCAGCAGCCAAGATAGGACAGCCTCCAACTATGGCTACACCTTC. It specifies CASSQDRTASNYGYTF.

The chain carries TRBV4-2 and TRBJ2-1; the D gene is possibly TRBD2 (7 bases). Germline V gene data show CDR1 as LGHNA and CDR2 as YNFKEQ. The CDR3 length is 16 residues. Between the trimmed V and J ends, which lost 0 bases and 7 bases, there was a span of 16 bases. The CDR3 spells CASSQDLRGGTNEQFF. The DNA for the CDR3 is TGTGCCAGCAGCCAAGATTTGAGGGGGGGGACAAATGAGCAGTTCTTC.

This clone has a handful of counts. The genes are TRBV7-2 and TRBJ2-7, with 10 positions matching TRBD2. The CDR3 has 16 residues. V gave up 5 bases and J gave up 0 bases; unmatched junction bases: 7. The germline V gene has CDR1 SGHTA and CDR2 FQGNSA. The DNA for the CDR3 is TGTGCCAGCAGCCTCCGGACTAGCGGTTCCTCCTACGAGCAGTACTTC. Encoded protein: CASSLRTSGSSYEQYF. Drawing the rest from reference TRBV7-2 and TRBJ2-7, the complete variable domain is GAGVSQSPSNKVTEKGKDVELRCDPISGHTALYWYRQSLGQGLEFLIYFQGNSAPDKSGLPSDRFSAERTGGSVSTLTIQRTQQEDSAVYLCASSLRTSGSSYEQYFGPGTRLTVT.

The chain has TRBV2 and TRBJ1-6, with D possibly matching TRBD1 (6 bases). V shed 8 bases and J shed 7 bases, with 18 bases lying between them. The CDR3 spans 15 residues. Per the germline V gene, CDR1 is SNHLY and CDR2 is FYNNEI. The CDR3 nucleotides are TGTGCCAGCGGAGATTCAGGGGTGGGAAATTCACCCCTCCACTTT. This sequence encodes CASGDSGVGNSPLHF.

The chain has TRBV29-1 and TRBJ2-7, with 9 bases identical to TRBD1. This CDR3 comprises 15 residues. The trim removed 5 bases at V and 3 bases at J, leaving 11 bases unmatched. CDR1 and CDR2 from the germline V gene are SQVTM and ANQGSEA. CDR3 DNA sequence: TGCAGCGTTACTCTTCACCGGGACAGGGTCTACGAGCAGTACTTC. This sequence encodes CSVTLHRDRVYEQYF.

The chain employs TRBV3-1 (or the pseudogene TRBV3-2) and TRBJ1-2, with no clear D. V was clipped by 0 bases and J by 3 bases, with 11 bases between them. The CDR3 contains 15 residues. The germline gives CDR1 LGHDT, CDR2 YNNKEL (reference sequence). The DNA of the CDR3 is TGTGCCAGCAGCCAAGATACCATACTAGACTATGGCTACACCTTC. Protein: CASSQDTILDYGYTF.

The J gene is TRBJ2-7, the V gene TRBV5-5; D might be TRBD1 (5 bases). This CDR3 is 13 amino acids long. Per germline, CDR1 SGHKS and CDR2 YYEKEE (reference sequence). Trimming took off 6 bases at V and 6 bases at J, with 16 bases between the two ends. Written as DNA, the CDR3 is TGTGCCAGCAATATCAGGGTAATAGGCGAGCAGTACTTC. Amino acid sequence: CASNIRVIGEQYF. Drawing the rest from reference TRBV5-5 and TRBJ2-7, the complete variable domain is DAGVTQSPTHLIKTRGQQVTLRCSPISGHKSVSWYQQVLGQGPQFIFQYYEKEERGRGNFPDRFSARQFPNYSSELNVNALLLGDSALYLCASNIRVIGEQYFGPGTRLTVT.

This sequence joins TRBV7-6 and TRBJ2-7; D is ambiguous. Germline V lookup: CDR1 SGHVS, CDR2 FNYEAQ. The CDR3 is made up of 16 amino acids. Trimming pared 0 bases from V and 4 bases from J, leaving 16 bases between. CDR3 amino acids: CASSLASQSGIYEQYF. As DNA, the CDR3 is TGTGCCAGCAGCTTAGCGTCCCAGTCAGGAATATACGAGCAGTACTTC.

The chain joins TRBV6-5 to TRBJ2-3; a weak D match, TRBD2 (5 bases). Germline loops: CDR1 MNHEY, CDR2 SVGAGI. This CDR3 is built from 14 residues. The V end lost 6 bases, the J end lost 1 base, and 11 bases lay between the germline ends. The CDR3 DNA reads as TGTGCCAGCAGCCCCTCCGGGGGCACAGATACGCAGTATTTT. Its protein is CASSPSGGTDTQYF.

The J gene is TRBJ1-6, the V gene TRBV4-1; TRBD1 might be the D (5 bases). The CDR3 spans 14 residues. Germline V gene lookup returns CDR1 MGHRA and CDR2 YSYEKL. V lost 0 bases and J 9 bases, leaving 9 bases between the germline ends. CDR3 amino acids: CASSQDPTGSPLHF. The CDR3 DNA follows: TGCGCCAGCAGCCAAGACCCCACAGGTTCACCCCTCCACTTT.

This chain connects TRBV6-1 to TRBJ2-1; 9 bases are shared with TRBD1. This CDR3 has 14 residues. With V trimmed by 7 bases and J by 0 bases, 1 base remained unmatched. CDR1 MNHNS and CDR2 SASEGT come from the germline V gene. CDR3 nucleotides: TGTGCCAGCATGACAGGGGGCTCCTACAATGAGCAGTTCTTC. Protein: CASMTGGSYNEQFF.

In its sample, this clone was seen once. The chain has TRBV21-1 and TRBJ2-7; the table names TRBD1, a call not compared with the DNA. TRBV21-1 represents a pseudogene. The CDR3 sequence is 16 residues long. The CDR3, as DNA: TGTGCCAGCAGCAAAAAAAGCCCTGACAGGGATTACGAGCAGTACTTC. Residues: CASSKKSPDRDYEQYF.

The chain recombines TRBV4-1 with TRBJ1-1; TRBD1 matches at 7 bases. Germline-derived CDR1 and CDR2 are MGHRA and YSYEKL. The CDR3 is 14 amino acids. V was pared by 6 bases and J by 2 bases, with 6 bases of the junction left unmatched. The CDR3: CASRGQLRNTEAFF. As DNA, the CDR3 is TGCGCCAGCAGGGGACAGTTGAGAAACACTGAAGCTTTCTTT.

The rearrangement joins TRBV7-8 to TRBJ2-1, with 11 nucleotides matching TRBD2. V dropped 5 bases and J dropped 8; count of bases not matched to a gene: 11. Germline-derived CDR1 and CDR2 are SGHVS and FQNEAQ. The CDR3 runs 16 residues. Here the CDR3 DNA reads TGTGCCAGCAGCCCGACTAGCGGGGCTTCCAGCGATGAGCAGTTCTTC. This sequence encodes CASSPTSGASSDEQFF.

Here the CDR3 DNA reads TGTGCCTGGAGTGTGGGACAGGGGCAAGAGACCCAGTACTTC. Translation: CAWSVGQGQETQYF. This chain links TRBV30 with TRBJ2-5; TRBD1 agrees at 10 bases. Per germline, CDR1 GTSNPN and CDR2 SVGIG (reference sequence). With V trimmed by 0 bases and J by 2 bases, 0 bases remained unmatched. The CDR3 contains 14 residues.

V is TRBV7-6 and J is TRBJ1-3; the D is unclear. Germline V gives CDR1 SGHVS, CDR2 FNYEAQ. V shed 4 bases and J shed 1 base, with 8 bases lying between them. There are 14 residues in the CDR3. CDR3 protein: CASSSRESGNTIYF. CDR3 nucleotide sequence: TGTGCCAGCAGCTCTCGGGAATCTGGAAACACCATATATTTT.

The chain recombines TRBV4-1 with TRBJ1-3; no definite D call. The CDR3 totals 15 residues. Germline CDR1 reads MGHRA; CDR2 reads YSYEKL. V lost 0 bases and J lost 2, with 8 bases in between. CDR3 DNA: TGCGCCAGCAGCCAAGAGGGGAGCACTGGAAACACCATATATTTT. Translation gives CASSQEGSTGNTIYF.

The V gene is TRBV7-9, the J gene TRBJ1-5; TRBD1 matches at 11 bases. The V and J ends lost 4 bases and 4 bases, in that order; junction bases with no gene match: 3. The germline CDR1 and CDR2 sequences are SEHNR and FQNEAQ (reference sequence). The CDR3 is 15 amino acids. CDR3: CASSWGTGGNQPQHF. CDR3 DNA sequence: TGTGCCAGCAGCTGGGGGACAGGGGGAAATCAGCCCCAGCATTTT.

The rearrangement uses TRBV10-3 and TRBJ2-5, with 12 nucleotides matching TRBD2. The CDR3 has 16 residues. The germline V gene encodes CDR1 ENHRY and CDR2 SYGVKD. V was clipped by 2 bases and J by 1 base; unmatched bases: 2. CDR3 protein: CAISETSGGFQETQYF. The DNA of the CDR3 is TGTGCCATCAGTGAGACTAGCGGGGGGTTCCAAGAGACCCAGTACTTC.